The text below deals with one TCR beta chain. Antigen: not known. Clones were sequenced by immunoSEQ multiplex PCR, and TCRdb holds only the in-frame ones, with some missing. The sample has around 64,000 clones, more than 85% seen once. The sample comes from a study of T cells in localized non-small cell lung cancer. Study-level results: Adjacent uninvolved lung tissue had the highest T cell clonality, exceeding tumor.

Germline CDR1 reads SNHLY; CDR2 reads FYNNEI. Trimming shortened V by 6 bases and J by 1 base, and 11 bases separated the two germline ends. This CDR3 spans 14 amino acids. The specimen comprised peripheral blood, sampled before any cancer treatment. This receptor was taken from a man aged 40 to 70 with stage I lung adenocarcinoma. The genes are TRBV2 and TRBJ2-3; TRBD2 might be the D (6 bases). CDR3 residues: CASSRDSRTDTQYF. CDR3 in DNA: TGTGCCAGCAGCCGGGACTCCCGCACAGATACGCAGTATTTT.